The 15 T cell receptor beta chains in this list originate from one sample, sequenced in a study of blood T cell repertoires in COVID-19. TCRdb keeps only in-frame clones here, not all; method: immunoSEQ multiplex PCR. Here the sample spans under 300,000 clones, around 86% being singletons. Sequenced sample: peripheral blood. Every receptor here comes from a woman in her seventies with active or convalescent COVID-19.

The chain links TRBV18 to TRBJ2-2; a weak D match, TRBD1 (6 bases). Germline CDR1 reads KGHSH; CDR2 reads LQKENI. V was shortened by 2 bases and J by 5 bases, with 18 bases between the two germline ends. This CDR3 comprises 17 residues. In DNA form, the CDR3 reads TGTGCCAGCTCACCAGGACGTACAGGGATTTCGACCGGGGAGCTGTTTTTT. Protein product: CASSPGRTGISTGELFF.

The rearrangement joins TRBV3-1 (or the pseudogene TRBV3-2) to TRBJ1-1, with a weak D call TRBD1 (5 bases). The length of the CDR3 is 15 residues. Trimming stripped 0 bases from V and 4 bases from J, with 12 bases between. Germline V gives CDR1 LGHDT, CDR2 YNNKEL (reference sequence). The CDR3 region has the DNA TGTGCCAGCAGCCAAGATTGGGGGGGTGTCACTGAAGCTTTCTTT. As protein: CASSQDWGGVTEAFF.

This chain connects TRBV10-3 to TRBJ1-5; tentative D call: TRBD1 (5 bases). CDR3 length equals 16 residues. Trimming left V 0 bases short and J 4 bases short, with 13 bases between. Germline V gene sequence: CDR1 ENHRY, CDR2 SYGVKD. Written as DNA, the CDR3 is TGTGCCATCAGTGAGTCGACCGCAGGGCGGAATCAGCCCCAGCATTTT. Its translation: CAISESTAGRNQPQHF.

This chain links TRBV9 with TRBJ2-1; 10 bases are a match to TRBD1. The CDR3 is 15 residues long. Germline V gene lookup returns CDR1 SGDLS and CDR2 YYNGEE. V lost 5 bases to trimming and J lost 2 bases; unmatched junction nucleotides: 4. CDR3 sequence (DNA): TGTGCCAGCAGTCCCGGACAGGGGGCCTACAATGAGCAGTTCTTC. Translated: CASSPGQGAYNEQFF.

V is TRBV6-4 and J is TRBJ2-3; possible D gene TRBD2, 6 bases. V was trimmed by 6 bases and J by 0 bases, leaving 22 bases between them. This CDR3 has 18 amino acids. Germline assignment: CDR1 MRHNA and CDR2 SNTAGT. CDR3 DNA sequence: TGTGCCAGCAGGCCCCCCTCTGGAGGGGATACTAGCACAGATACGCAGTATTTT. It yields the protein CASRPPSGGDTSTDTQYF.

A word on this clone: This CDR3 is also generated by other DNA sequences in the sample. The chain links TRBV19 to TRBJ2-2; D gene ambiguous. The CDR3 is 13 residues long. Germline lookup yields CDR1 LNHDA and CDR2 SQIVND (reference sequence). The V end lost 1 base, the J end lost 5 bases, and 5 bases lay between the germline ends. The CDR3 loop reads CASSIVRTGELFF. The CDR3 coding sequence is TGTGCCAGTAGTATAGTACGGACCGGGGAGCTGTTTTTT.

DNA of the CDR3: TGTGCCAGTAGCGATCGGGGGTCTAACTATGGCTACACCTTC. It yields the protein CASSDRGSNYGYTF. V usage is TRBV19 and J usage is TRBJ1-2; D is possibly TRBD1 (5 bases). The length of the CDR3 is 14 residues. V lost 6 bases, J lost 0 bases, and 11 bases lay in between. Germline V gene data show CDR1 as LNHDA and CDR2 as SQIVND (reference sequence).

The chain carries TRBV7-9 and TRBJ1-2; 8 bases line up with TRBD1. This CDR3 has 13 residues. The germline V gene has CDR1 SEHNR and CDR2 FQNEAQ (reference sequence). The J segment lost 7 bases and the V segment lost 5 bases, leaving 6 bases of the junction unmatched. CDR3 protein: CASSKDREVGYTF. The CDR3 DNA reads TGTGCCAGCAGCAAGGACAGGGAGGTTGGCTACACCTTC.

CDR3 residues: CASSSFPTEAFF. The CDR3 bases are TGTGCCAGCAGCTCGTTCCCCACTGAAGCTTTCTTT. This chain links TRBV12-3 or TRBV12-4 with TRBJ1-1, with D uncertain. Trimming pared 6 bases from V and 4 bases from J, leaving 9 bases between. CDR3 length equals 12 residues.

V usage is TRBV6-5 and J usage is TRBJ1-2, with a weak D call TRBD1 (6 bases). CDR3 length equals 15 residues. CDR1 is MNHEY, CDR2 SVGAGI, per germline. Trimming cost V 7 bases and J 2 bases, with 17 bases left between them. The CDR3, as DNA: TGTGCCAGCAACAGGGATAGGGGTGGGAACTATGGCTACACCTTC. This translates into CASNRDRGGNYGYTF.

The chain couples TRBV5-1 to TRBJ2-7; 8 nucleotides line up with TRBD1. V trimming: 0 bases; J trimming: 3 bases; junction bases outside the gene matches: 2. The CDR3 is 14 amino acids. Germline CDR1 SGHRS, CDR2 YFSETQ. The CDR3 loop reads CASSLGTGNYEQYF. The DNA for the CDR3 is TGCGCCAGCAGCTTGGGGACAGGGAACTACGAGCAGTACTTC.

This clone came up once. The chain is built from TRBV3-1 (or the pseudogene TRBV3-2) and TRBJ1-3, with unresolved D. The CDR3 runs to 14 residues. The germline CDR1 and CDR2 sequences are LGHDT and YNNKEL (reference sequence). Trimming stripped 4 bases from V and 3 bases from J, with 10 bases between. CDR3 sequence: CASSPTPGGNTIYF. CDR3 DNA: TGTGCCAGCAGCCCCACCCCAGGTGGAAACACCATATATTTT.

The CDR3 protein is CASSPQGLYTEAFF. DNA of the CDR3: TGTGCCAGCAGCCCTCAGGGGCTATACACTGAAGCTTTCTTT. V usage is TRBV5-6 and J usage is TRBJ1-1; D may be TRBD1 (6 bases). Trimming took 4 bases from V and 3 from J, leaving 13 bases between them. The CDR3 sequence is 14 residues long. Germline CDR1 SGHDT, CDR2 YYEEEE.

This rearrangement joins TRBV2 to TRBJ1-1, with 8 positions matching TRBD1. V dropped 9 bases and J dropped 3; count of bases not matched to a gene: 9. The germline gives CDR1 SNHLY, CDR2 FYNNEI. This CDR3 region has 14 residues. This CDR3 reads CASLRDRPHTEAFF. Written as DNA, the CDR3 is TGTGCCAGTCTCCGGGACAGGCCTCACACTGAAGCTTTCTTT.

This rearrangement joins TRBV12-3 or TRBV12-4 to TRBJ1-2; the D gene is possibly TRBD1 (5 bases). The length of the CDR3 is 13 residues. V was trimmed by 4 bases and J by 1 base, leaving 7 bases between them. The CDR3 nucleotides read TGTGCCAGCAGTTGGCAGGGTAACTATGGCTACACCTTC. Translated, it gives CASSWQGNYGYTF.